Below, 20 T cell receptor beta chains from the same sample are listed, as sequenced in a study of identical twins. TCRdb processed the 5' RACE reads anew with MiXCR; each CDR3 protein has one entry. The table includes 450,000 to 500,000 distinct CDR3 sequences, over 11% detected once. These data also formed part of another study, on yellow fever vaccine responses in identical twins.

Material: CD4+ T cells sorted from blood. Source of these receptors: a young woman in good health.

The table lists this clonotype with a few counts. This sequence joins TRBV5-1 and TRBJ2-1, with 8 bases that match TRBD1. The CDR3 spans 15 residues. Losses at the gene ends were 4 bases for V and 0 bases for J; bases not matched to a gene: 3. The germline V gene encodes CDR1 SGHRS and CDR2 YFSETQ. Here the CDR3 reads CASSGGTGSYNEQFF. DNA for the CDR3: TGCGCCAGCAGCGGGGGGACAGGCTCCTACAATGAGCAGTTCTTC.

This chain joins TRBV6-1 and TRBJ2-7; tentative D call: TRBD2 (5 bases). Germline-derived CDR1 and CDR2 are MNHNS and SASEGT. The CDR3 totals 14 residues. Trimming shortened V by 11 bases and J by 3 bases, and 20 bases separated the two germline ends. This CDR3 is CACRGRGADYEQYF. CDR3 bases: TGTGCCTGCCGGGGTCGGGGAGCGGACTACGAGCAGTACTTC.

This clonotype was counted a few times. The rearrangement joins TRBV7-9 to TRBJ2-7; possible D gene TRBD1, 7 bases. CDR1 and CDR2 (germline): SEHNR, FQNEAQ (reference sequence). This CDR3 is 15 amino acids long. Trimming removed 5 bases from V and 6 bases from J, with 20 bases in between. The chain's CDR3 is CASSPRQGVAVEQYF. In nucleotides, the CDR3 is TGTGCCAGCAGCCCCCGACAGGGAGTAGCGGTCGAGCAGTACTTC.

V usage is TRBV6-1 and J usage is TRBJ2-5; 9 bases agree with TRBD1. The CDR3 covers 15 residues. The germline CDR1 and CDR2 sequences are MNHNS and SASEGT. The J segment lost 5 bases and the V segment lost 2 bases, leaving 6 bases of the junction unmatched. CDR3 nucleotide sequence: TGTGCCAGCAGTGAATCACAGGGGGCTTGGGAGACCCAGTACTTC. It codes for CASSESQGAWETQYF.

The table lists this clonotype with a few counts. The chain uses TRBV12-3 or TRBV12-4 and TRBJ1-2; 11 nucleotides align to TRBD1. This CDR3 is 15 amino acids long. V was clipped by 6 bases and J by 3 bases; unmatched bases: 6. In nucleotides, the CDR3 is TGTGCCAGCAGGCCCCCGGGACAGGGGGACTATGGCTACACCTTC. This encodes CASRPPGQGDYGYTF.

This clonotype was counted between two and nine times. The CDR3 DNA follows: TGTGCCAGCATCATTAGCGGGAGTAATGGCGAGCAGTACTTC. It yields the protein CASIISGSNGEQYF. J is TRBJ2-7 and V is TRBV11-2, with 9 positions matching TRBD2. The J segment lost 6 bases and the V segment lost 7 bases, leaving 10 bases of the junction unmatched. Germline assignment: CDR1 SGHAT and CDR2 FQNNGV. This CDR3 contains 14 residues.

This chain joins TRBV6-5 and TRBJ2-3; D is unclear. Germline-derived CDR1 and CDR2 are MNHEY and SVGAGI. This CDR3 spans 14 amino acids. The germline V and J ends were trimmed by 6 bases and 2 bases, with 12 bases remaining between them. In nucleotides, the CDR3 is TGTGCCAGCAGATATACTGTACTCACAGATACGCAGTATTTT. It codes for CASRYTVLTDTQYF.

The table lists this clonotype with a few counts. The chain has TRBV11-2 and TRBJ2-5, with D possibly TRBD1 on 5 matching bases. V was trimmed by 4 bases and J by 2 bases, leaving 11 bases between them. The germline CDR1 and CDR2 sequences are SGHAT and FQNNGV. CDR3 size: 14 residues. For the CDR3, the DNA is TGTGCCAGCAGCTGGGGAAGGACACAAGAGACCCAGTACTTC. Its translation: CASSWGRTQETQYF.

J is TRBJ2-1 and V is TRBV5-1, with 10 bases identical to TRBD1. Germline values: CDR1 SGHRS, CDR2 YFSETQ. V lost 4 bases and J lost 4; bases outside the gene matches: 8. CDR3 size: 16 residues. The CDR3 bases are TGCGCCAGCAGCAGGACCGGGACAGGGGCTTACAATGAGCAGTTCTTC. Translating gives CASSRTGTGAYNEQFF.

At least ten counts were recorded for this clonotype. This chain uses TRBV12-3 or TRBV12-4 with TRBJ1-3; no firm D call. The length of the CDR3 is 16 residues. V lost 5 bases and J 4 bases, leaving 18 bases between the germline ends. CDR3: CASSPTDSLGGNTIYF. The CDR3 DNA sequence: TGTGCCAGCAGTCCCACGGATAGCCTGGGGGGAAACACCATATATTTT.

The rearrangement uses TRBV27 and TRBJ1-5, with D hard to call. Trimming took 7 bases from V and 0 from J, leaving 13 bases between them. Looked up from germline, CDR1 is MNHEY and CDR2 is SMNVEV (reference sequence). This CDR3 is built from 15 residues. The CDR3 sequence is CASKAGQISNQPQHF. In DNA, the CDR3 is TGTGCCAGCAAGGCTGGGCAAATTAGCAATCAGCCCCAGCATTTT.

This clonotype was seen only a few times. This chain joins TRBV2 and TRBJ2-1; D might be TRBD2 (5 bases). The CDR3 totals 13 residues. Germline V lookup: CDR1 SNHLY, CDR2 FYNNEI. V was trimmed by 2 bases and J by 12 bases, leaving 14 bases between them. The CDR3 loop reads CASSEFVGVGQFF. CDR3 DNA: TGTGCCAGCAGTGAATTCGTCGGGGTGGGGCAGTTCTTC.

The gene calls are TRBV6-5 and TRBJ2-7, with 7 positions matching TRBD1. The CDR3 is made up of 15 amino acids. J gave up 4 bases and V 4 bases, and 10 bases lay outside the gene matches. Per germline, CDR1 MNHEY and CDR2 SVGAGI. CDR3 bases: TGTGCCAGCAGTTCCAACCGGGACAGACCATACGAGCAGTACTTC. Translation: CASSSNRDRPYEQYF.

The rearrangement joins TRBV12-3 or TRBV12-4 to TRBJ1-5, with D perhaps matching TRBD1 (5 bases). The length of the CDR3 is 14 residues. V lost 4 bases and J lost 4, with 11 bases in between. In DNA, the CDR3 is TGTGCCAGCAGTTACGGGGGGTTAAATCAGCCCCAGCATTTT. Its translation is CASSYGGLNQPQHF.

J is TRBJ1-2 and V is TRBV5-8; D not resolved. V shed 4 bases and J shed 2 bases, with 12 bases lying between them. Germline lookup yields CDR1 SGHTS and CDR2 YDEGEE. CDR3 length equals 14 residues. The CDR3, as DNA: TGTGCCAGCAGCCGAGAGGCGGGGAACTATGGCTACACCTTC. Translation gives CASSREAGNYGYTF. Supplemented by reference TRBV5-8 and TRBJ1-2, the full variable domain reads EAGVTQSPTHLIKTRGQQATLRCSPISGHTSVYWYQQALGLGLQFLLWYDEGEERNRGNFPPRFSGRQFPNYSSELNVNALELEDSALYLCASSREAGNYGYTFGSGTRLTVV.

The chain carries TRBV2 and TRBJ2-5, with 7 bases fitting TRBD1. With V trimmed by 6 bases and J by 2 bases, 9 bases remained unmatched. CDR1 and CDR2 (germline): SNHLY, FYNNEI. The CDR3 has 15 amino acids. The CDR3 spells CASRDRTGLQETQYF. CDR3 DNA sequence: TGTGCCAGCAGAGATAGGACAGGCCTACAAGAGACCCAGTACTTC.

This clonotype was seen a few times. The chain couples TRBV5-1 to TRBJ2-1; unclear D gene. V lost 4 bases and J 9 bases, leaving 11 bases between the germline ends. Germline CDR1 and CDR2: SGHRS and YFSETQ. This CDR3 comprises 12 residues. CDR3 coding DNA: TGCGCCAGCAGCCAAGTACGAAGTGAGCAGTTCTTC. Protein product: CASSQVRSEQFF.

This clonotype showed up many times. The CDR3 is CASSWKAGGLPAASYEQYF. CDR3 nucleotides: TGTGCCAGCAGCTGGAAGGCAGGGGGCTTACCCGCTGCTTCCTACGAGCAGTACTTC. The V gene is TRBV5-6, the J gene TRBJ2-7, with 8 bases identical to TRBD1. CDR3 size: 19 residues. Germline CDR1 reads SGHDT; CDR2 reads YYEEEE. V lost 3 bases to trimming and J lost 1 base; unmatched junction nucleotides: 18.

As DNA, the CDR3 is TGTGCCACCAGTAGACAGGGGTACTATGGCTACACCTTC. Translating gives CATSRQGYYGYTF. The chain is built from TRBV15 and TRBJ1-2; 8 bases are a match to TRBD1. Trimming cost V 6 bases and J 3 bases; bases outside gene matches: 3. The germline CDR1 and CDR2 sequences are LNHNV and YYDKDF (reference sequence). The CDR3 extends over 13 amino acids. The complete variable domain, with remaining parts taken from reference TRBV15 and TRBJ1-2, reads DAMVIQNPRYQVTQFGKPVTLSCSQTLNHNVMYWYQQKSSQAPKLLFHYYDKDFNNEADTPDNFQSRRPNTSFCFLDIRSPGLGDTAMYLCATSRQGYYGYTFGSGTRLTVV.

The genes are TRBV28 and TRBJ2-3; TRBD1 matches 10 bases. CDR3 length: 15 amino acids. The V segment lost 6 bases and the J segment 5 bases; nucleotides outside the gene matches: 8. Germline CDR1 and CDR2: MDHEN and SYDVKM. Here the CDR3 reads CASRETGGAEDTQYF. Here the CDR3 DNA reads TGTGCCAGCAGGGAGACAGGGGGCGCGGAAGATACGCAGTATTTT.